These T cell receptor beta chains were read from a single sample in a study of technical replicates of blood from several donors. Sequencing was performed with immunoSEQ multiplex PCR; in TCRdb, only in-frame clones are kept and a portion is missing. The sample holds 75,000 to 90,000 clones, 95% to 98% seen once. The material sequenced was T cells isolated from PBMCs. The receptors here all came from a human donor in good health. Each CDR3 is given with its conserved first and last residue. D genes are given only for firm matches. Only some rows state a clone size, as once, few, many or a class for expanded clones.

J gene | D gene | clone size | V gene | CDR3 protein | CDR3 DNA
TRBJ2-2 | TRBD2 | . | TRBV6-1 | CAIGTSGNTGELFF | TGTGCTATCGGGACTAGCGGGAACACCGGGGAGCTGTTTTTT
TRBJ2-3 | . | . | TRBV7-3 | CASSLGGGTTDTQYF | TGTGCCAGCAGCTTAGGGGGGGGCACCACAGATACGCAGTATTTT
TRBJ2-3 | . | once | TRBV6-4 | CASSDSLGGGTDTQYF | TGTGCCAGCAGTGACTCTCTGGGGGGAGGCACAGATACGCAGTATTTT
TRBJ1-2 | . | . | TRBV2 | CASSVRVGGYTF | TGTGCCAGCAGTGTCAGGGTGGGGGGCTACACCTTC
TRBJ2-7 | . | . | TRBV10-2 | CASTTRDRSYEQYF | TGCGCCAGCACTACCCGGGATAGGTCCTACGAGCAGTACTTC
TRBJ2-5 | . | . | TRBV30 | CAWAINQEETQYF | TGTGCCTGGGCTATAAATCAAGAGGAGACCCAGTACTTC
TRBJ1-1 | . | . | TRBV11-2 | CASTEARVSRNTEAFF | TGTGCCAGCACCGAAGCTCGGGTCTCCAGGAACACTGAAGCTTTCTTT
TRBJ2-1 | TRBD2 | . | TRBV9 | CASSRAGENNEQFF | TGTGCCAGCAGCAGGGCGGGAGAGAATAATGAGCAGTTCTTC
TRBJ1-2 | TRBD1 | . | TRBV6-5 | CASSYARDSDYGYTF | TGTGCCAGCAGTTACGCCCGGGACAGCGACTATGGCTACACCTTC
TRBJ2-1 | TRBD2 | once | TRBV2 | CASRPRRLAGPYNEQFF | TGTGCCAGCAGACCCCGAAGACTAGCGGGGCCCTACAATGAGCAGTTCTTC
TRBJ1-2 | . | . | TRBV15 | CATSGLISFNYGYTF | TGTGCCACCAGCGGCCTGATAAGTTTTAACTATGGCTACACCTTC
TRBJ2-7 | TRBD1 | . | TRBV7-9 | CASSLVDRGHYEQYF | TGTGCCAGCAGCTTAGTGGACAGGGGTCACTACGAGCAGTACTTC
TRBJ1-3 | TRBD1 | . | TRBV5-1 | CASSPGTGSGNTIYF | TGCGCCAGCAGCCCGGGGACAGGGTCTGGAAACACCATATATTTT